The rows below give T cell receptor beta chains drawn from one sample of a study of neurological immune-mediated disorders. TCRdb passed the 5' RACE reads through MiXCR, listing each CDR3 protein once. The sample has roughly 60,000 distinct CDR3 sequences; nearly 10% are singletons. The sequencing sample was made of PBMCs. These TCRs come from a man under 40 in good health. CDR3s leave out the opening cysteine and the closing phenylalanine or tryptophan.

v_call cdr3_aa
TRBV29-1 SVEYGTDTQY
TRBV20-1 SAGTAGGNTIY
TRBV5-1 ASSFQTFRRGTGANVLT
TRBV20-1 SARVYLETQY
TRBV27 ASSLIAIGELF
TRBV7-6 ASSLYSGTGITDTQY
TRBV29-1 SVDRSSNEQF
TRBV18 ASSPSADQGAGELF
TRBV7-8 ASSPAWAGFHEQY
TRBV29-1 SVGDTFNEQF
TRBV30 AWSVRGTSSGNTIY
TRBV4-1 ASSHATGFNEQF
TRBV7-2 ASSARTSGTLKTQY
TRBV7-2 ASSPRTSGRGNTDTQY
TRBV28 AIRGTGSYEQY
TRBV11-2 ASSLNRGSTDTQY
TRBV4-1 ASSPIDSNQPQH
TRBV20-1 SAREFDTGELF
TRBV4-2 ASSQHPRAQGGNYEQY
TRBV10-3 AISDAGGPETQY
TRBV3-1 ASSQGIAAAYEQY
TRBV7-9 ASSQEGANTGELF
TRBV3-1 ASSQGGAGSSSYNEQF
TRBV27 ASTPRDGAYNEQF
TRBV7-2 ASSTLAGSTQY
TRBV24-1 ATTPRDFWRYT
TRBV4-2 ASSQIHGLTGGELF
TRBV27 ASSLREVIGEQY
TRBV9 ASSLGGGQETQY
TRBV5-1 DSRYRTLHSYNEQF